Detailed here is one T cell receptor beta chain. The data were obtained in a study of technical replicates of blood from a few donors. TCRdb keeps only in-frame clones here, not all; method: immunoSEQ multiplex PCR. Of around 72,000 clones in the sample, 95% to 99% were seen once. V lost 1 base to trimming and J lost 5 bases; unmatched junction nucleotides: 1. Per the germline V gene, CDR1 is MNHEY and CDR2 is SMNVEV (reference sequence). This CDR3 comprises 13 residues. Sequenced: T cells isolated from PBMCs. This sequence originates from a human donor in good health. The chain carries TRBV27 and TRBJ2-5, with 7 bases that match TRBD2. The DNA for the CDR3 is TGTGCCAGCAGTTTATGGGGGGGGGAGACCCAGTACTTC. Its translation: CASSLWGGETQYF.